A single sample is the source of the 6 T cell receptor beta chains below, sequenced in a study of cytomegalovirus exposure and HLA in healthy donors. The study ran its PCR with 60 Vbeta and 13 Jbeta primers. Libraries were prepared by immunoSEQ multiplex PCR; TCRdb keeps only in-frame clonotypes and omits some of them. The sample includes some 160,000 clones, roughly 79% of them seen just once. Sequenced input: PBMCs. The receptors stem from a woman aged 40-49 years in good health and CMV-seropositive.

The V call is TRBV7-3, the J call TRBJ2-3, with a possible D match to TRBD2 (6 bases). CDR3 length: 15 amino acids. V was shortened by 5 bases and J by 1 base, with 13 bases between the two germline ends. The germline V gene has CDR1 SGHTA and CDR2 FQGTGA. CDR3 in DNA: TGTGCCAGCAGCCAACTAGCTGGGGGCACAGATACGCAGTATTTT. Translation: CASSQLAGGTDTQYF. Using reference TRBV7-3 and TRBJ2-3 for the parts outside the CDR3, the full variable domain is GAGVSQTPSNKVTEKGKYVELRCDPISGHTALYWYRQSLGQGPEFLIYFQGTGAADDSGLPNDRFFAVRPEGSVSTLKIQRTERGDSAVYLCASSQLAGGTDTQYFGPGTRLTVL.

The rearrangement joins TRBV15 to TRBJ1-2; D is uncertain. The CDR3 covers 13 residues. From germline, CDR1 is LNHNV and CDR2 YYDKDF (reference sequence). Trimming took off 4 bases at V and 3 bases at J, with 9 bases between the two ends. CDR3 sequence (DNA): TGTGCCACCAGCATACAGACGGACTATGGCTACACCTTC. Translation: CATSIQTDYGYTF.

This rearrangement joins TRBV4-1 to TRBJ2-2; D is uncertain. The CDR3 spans 15 residues. Per germline, CDR1 MGHRA and CDR2 YSYEKL. V dropped 0 bases and J dropped 5 bases, with 10 bases sitting between them. DNA of the CDR3: TGCGCCAGCAGCCAAGAGCGGTTAATTACCGGGGAGCTGTTTTTT. As protein: CASSQERLITGELFF.

The chain carries TRBV27 and TRBJ2-1; D remains unclear. The CDR3 spans 13 residues. The V gene's germline CDR1 is MNHEY and CDR2 SMNVEV (reference sequence). V was trimmed by 2 bases and J by 5 bases, leaving 7 bases between them. This CDR3 reads CASSLNRNNEQFF. CDR3 DNA: TGTGCCAGCAGTTTAAACAGAAACAATGAGCAGTTCTTC.

V is TRBV19 and J is TRBJ1-2; maybe TRBD1 (6 bases). CDR1 is LNHDA, CDR2 SQIVND, per germline (reference sequence). The CDR3 sequence is 16 residues long. Trimming took off 0 bases at V and 2 bases at J, with 13 bases between the two ends. In nucleotides, the CDR3 is TGTGCCAGTAGTATAGATCTATTAGGACAGAACTATGGCTACACCTTC. Translating it yields CASSIDLLGQNYGYTF.

This chain uses TRBV9 with TRBJ2-3; 9 positions match TRBD1. In germline, CDR1 is SGDLS, CDR2 YYNGEE. The trim removed 0 bases at V and 1 base at J, leaving 0 bases unmatched. This CDR3 has 15 amino acids. The CDR3 nucleotides read TGTGCCAGCAGCGTAGGGGACAGGGGCACAGATACGCAGTATTTT. This translates into CASSVGDRGTDTQYF.